The clone carrying this T cell receptor beta chain was recorded once. CDR1 LGHNA and CDR2 YNFKEQ come from the germline V gene. The CDR3 spans 17 residues. Trimming cost V 0 bases and J 3 bases, with 18 bases left between them. The sample originates from a study of blood T cell repertoires in COVID-19. About the study: The origin of the acute and convalescent COVID-19 samples was the United States, Italy and Spain. T cells, B-cell-depleted T cells, or PBMCs provided the cDNA or gDNA that served as material.

Authors' methods: Reference gene primer amplification gave estimated nucleated cell counts. Sequenced by immunoSEQ multiplex PCR; TCRdb stores in-frame clones only, minus some. D and trimming come from the DNA, and the V and J calls and clone size come from that table. Among a few hundred thousand clones listed, roughly 90% were seen once. The TCR comes from a man aged 55 to 70 with acute or convalescent COVID-19. The specimen was peripheral blood. The genes are TRBV4-2 and TRBJ2-7; tentatively, D is TRBD2 (6 bases). CDR3 in amino acids: CASSQDPLASNHYEQYF. Here the CDR3 DNA reads TGTGCCAGCAGCCAAGACCCCCTAGCGTCAAACCACTACGAGCAGTACTTC.